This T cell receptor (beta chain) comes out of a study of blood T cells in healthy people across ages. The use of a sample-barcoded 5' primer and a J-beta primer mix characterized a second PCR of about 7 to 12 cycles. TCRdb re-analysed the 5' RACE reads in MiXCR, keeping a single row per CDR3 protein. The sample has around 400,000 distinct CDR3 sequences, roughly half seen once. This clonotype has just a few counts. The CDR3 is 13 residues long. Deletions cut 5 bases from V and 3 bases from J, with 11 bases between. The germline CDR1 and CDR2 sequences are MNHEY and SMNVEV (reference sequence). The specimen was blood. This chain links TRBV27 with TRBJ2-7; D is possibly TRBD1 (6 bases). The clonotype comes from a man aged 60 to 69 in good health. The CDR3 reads CASSPQGNYEQYF. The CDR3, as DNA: TGTGCCAGCAGTCCCCAGGGGAACTACGAGCAGTACTTC.